This TCR beta chain is from a study of regulatory T cells in long-lasting Graves disease. Arm-PCR of CDR3 regions and iRepertoire HTBI primers were used to build TCR beta libraries. One entry per CDR3 protein, called by TCRdb with MiXCR from the multiplex PCR reads. The sample lists about 380,000 distinct CDR3 sequences, about a sixth occurring once. This clonotype has a count of ten or more. Regarding time point: newly diagnosed GD, antithyroid drugs for less than 3 months. Extracted PBMC RNA gave rise to the TCR library. The germline V and J ends were trimmed by 1 base and 7 bases, with 15 bases remaining between them. The germline V gene encodes CDR1 LGHNT and CDR2 FRNRAP. This CDR3 has 15 residues.

The sequence came from a female donor with Graves disease. The sample in question was peripheral blood mononuclear cells (PBMCs), obtained at new diagnosis, from a patient treated with antithyroid drugs. The gene calls are TRBV12-5 and TRBJ2-3; D is ambiguous. CDR3 protein: CASGLASLVLNTQYF. CDR3 DNA sequence: TGTGCTAGTGGTTTGGCTTCCCTAGTTTTGAATACGCAGTATTTT. Full variable domain (rest looked up from reference TRBV12-5 and TRBJ2-3): DARVTQTPRHKVTEMGQEVTMRCQPILGHNTVFWYRQTMMQGLELLAYFRNRAPLDDSGMPKDRFSAEMPDATLATLKIQPSEPRDSAVYFCASGLASLVLNTQYFGPGTRLTVL.